This T cell receptor beta chain was recorded in a study of OX40 agonist ivuxolimab in advanced cancers. For context, the study as a whole: The costimulatory receptor OX40 (CD134) was targeted by ivuxolimab, a fully human IgG2 agonistic monoclonal antibody. Intravenous ivuxolimab was administered to patients every 2 weeks at six dose levels: 0.01, 0.1, 0.3, 1.5, 3 and 10 mg/kg. Of the 50 or so patients in dose escalation, about 19 had hepatocellular carcinoma, some 15 had melanoma, 9 had renal cell carcinoma and 9 had head and neck cancer. The dose-escalation cohort was around 84% male with a mean age of approximately 60 years, ranging from about 20 to 85. Patients were allowed to have had prior anti-PD-1, anti-PD-L1 or anti-CTLA-4 therapy, and more than 35% of the dose-escalation patients had been treated with checkpoint inhibitors. Partial responses occurred in three dose-escalation patients: two with cutaneous melanoma and one with hepatocellular carcinoma. Peripheral TCRbeta sequencing aimed to test whether ivuxolimab altered TCR sequence diversity and caused clonal T-cell expansion. The paper covers the monotherapy dose-escalation part of the phase I ivuxolimab trial, which included N ≈ 52 patients.

The trial excluded patients who had a history of autoimmune disease or who were on systemic immunosuppression. In every dose cohort, peripheral blood was drawn for TCR sequencing at baseline, cycle 4 day 1, and cycle 7 day 1. Samples came from an open-label, multicenter, first-in-human phase I dose-escalation trial of ivuxolimab. Adults with locally advanced or metastatic melanoma, renal cell carcinoma, hepatocellular carcinoma or head and neck squamous cell carcinoma were enrolled in the trial. Before TCR sequencing, CD4+ and CD8+ T cells were separately sorted from peripheral blood. The germline V gene (reference sequence) provides CDR1 MNHNY and CDR2 SVGAGI. V lost 6 bases and J lost 1 base, and the count of bases not matched to a germline gene is 10. The CDR3 covers 16 residues, taking in both the cysteine and the phenylalanine. The entry retains the CDR3 DNA only, 48 bases that are in frame from base 1.

Paper-wide results and their limitations: Partial responders in the 0.1-3.0 mg/kg groups had among the lowest normalized peripheral clonal expansion, especially among CD8+ T cells. Antigen specificity was not determined for the clonally expanded peripheral T cells. Low levels of normalized T-cell clonal expansion were also seen in some nonresponding patients. After ivuxolimab, CD8+ T cells had more expanded clones than CD4+ T cells on average. At doses of 0.1 to 3.0 mg/kg, clonal expansion of both CD4+ and CD8+ T cells in blood was seen between baseline and week 6.

Worth noting for this clone: It lacks a known antigen. Base qualities were left out, and no much larger clone turns up one base away.

Genomic DNA was isolated from the sorted cells so that the TCRbeta CDR3 region could be sequenced. The immunoSEQ Assay was used for sequencing of TCRbeta CDR3 regions. TCRdb's version of the immuneACCESS table is confined to in-frame rearrangements and falls short of the full clone set. An unresolved V gene accounts for under half of the shortfall where checked; the remainder is of unknown origin. Within this sample are tens of thousands of clones, with 91% of them counted one time only. 3% to 4% of the sample belongs to the ten largest clones. The source of this sequence is an adult with an advanced solid tumor such as melanoma, head and neck, liver or kidney cancer. The rearranged segments are TRBV6-6 and TRBJ2-7; TRBD1 fits 9 bases in the junction. Sequenced here: CD4+ or CD8+ T cells sorted from blood, sampled in a trial of the OX40 agonist ivuxolimab. This receptor has the CDR3 CASSHSPGTGSYEQYF. The nucleotide sequence is given as TGTGCCAGCAGCCATTCCCCCGGGACAGGGTCCTACGAGCAGTACTTC.